The entry below gives a single TCR beta chain sequence along with its context. Its matching antigen is unknown. This sample was included in a study of B cell selection in AIRE deficiency. Profiling relied on immunoSEQ multiplex PCR, and the TCRdb table lists in-frame clones only, not all of them. The repertoire consists of 20,000 to 25,000 clones, with approximately 96% occurring once and the leading ten covering 0.2% to 0.25%. Sorting defined conventional CD4 T cells as CD4+CD127+. The CDR3 has 17 amino acids. Germline CDR1 is SGHVS and CDR2 is FQNEAQ. The V segment lost 1 base and the J segment 2 bases; nucleotides outside the gene matches: 7. Study observations and caveats: Around 30% of healthy-shared Treg sequences were found among patient Tconv cells. Patient Tconv and Treg cells showed healthy-like TCRBV usage, CDR3 length, diversity.

Sequencing was done on a sample of conventional CD4+ T cells sorted from PBMCs. This clonotype was obtained from a human donor with AIRE deficiency. The chain employs TRBV7-8 and TRBJ1-5, with 8 bases fitting TRBD1. The CDR3 sequence is CASSLGQDRVGNQPQHF. The CDR3, as DNA: TGTGCCAGCAGCTTAGGGCAGGACAGGGTGGGCAATCAGCCCCAGCATTTT.